These 19 T cell receptor beta chains share one sample of origin, sequenced in a study of cytomegalovirus exposure and HLA in healthy donors. Primers for the PCR totalled 60 Vbeta and 13 Jbeta. TCRdb's copy holds only in-frame clones and misses some; the assay was immunoSEQ multiplex PCR. The sample lists more than 95,000 clones, over 70% occurring once. Sequenced sample: PBMCs. The receptors shown here come from a man aged 35 to 55 in good health and CMV-seronegative.

This clone has more than one count but fewer than ten. The rearrangement joins TRBV2 to TRBJ2-3; 12 nucleotides agree with TRBD2. Germline V lookup: CDR1 SNHLY, CDR2 FYNNEI. The CDR3 has 18 amino acids. V lost 4 bases, J lost 0 bases, and 8 bases stayed unmatched. DNA for the CDR3: TGTGCCAGCAGTGTTACTAGCGGGGGGCCCCCTAGCACAGATACGCAGTATTTT. Protein: CASSVTSGGPPSTDTQYF.

CDR3 in DNA: TGTGCCAGCAGTTCCCCCTCGGGGGGCCGCATCTACGAGCAGTACTTC. Its translation: CASSSPSGGRIYEQYF. The rearrangement joins TRBV28 to TRBJ2-7; TRBD2 might be the D (7 bases). This CDR3 has 16 amino acids. Germline V gives CDR1 MDHEN, CDR2 SYDVKM. Trimming pared 4 bases from V and 3 bases from J, leaving 19 bases between.

This clone was counted only a few times. The rearrangement joins TRBV4-1 to TRBJ2-5; D possibly corresponds to TRBD1 (6 bases). The ends were cut back, 6 bases at V and 4 bases at J, with 24 bases in the middle. The CDR3 is 17 amino acids. In germline, CDR1 is MGHRA, CDR2 YSYEKL. CDR3 amino acids: CASRPTLTTGRGETQYF. Written as DNA, the CDR3 is TGCGCCAGCAGACCCACCCTGACAACAGGGAGAGGAGAGACCCAGTACTTC.

The chain couples TRBV4-1 to TRBJ2-7; 9 bases align to TRBD1. Germline V gene lookup returns CDR1 MGHRA and CDR2 YSYEKL. This CDR3 region has 15 residues. V shed 1 base and J 2 bases; nucleotides not matched to a gene: 3. The CDR3 region is CASSQGQGGTYEQYF. As DNA, the CDR3 is TGCGCCAGCAGCCAAGGACAGGGGGGGACCTACGAGCAGTACTTC.

V and J are TRBV28 and TRBJ2-3; a weak D match, TRBD2 (5 bases). Germline V gives CDR1 MDHEN, CDR2 SYDVKM. The CDR3 covers 12 residues. Trimming shortened V by 8 bases and J by 2 bases, and 8 bases separated the two germline ends. The CDR3 DNA reads as TGTGCCAGCGGGGAGTTCACAGATACGCAGTATTTT. Its protein product is CASGEFTDTQYF.

This clone was observed a few times. V usage is TRBV5-4 and J usage is TRBJ2-5; D unresolved. Germline V gene sequence: CDR1 SGHNT, CDR2 YYREEE (reference sequence). V lost 4 bases to trimming and J lost 7 bases, with 8 bases between them. The CDR3 has 11 amino acids. The CDR3 sequence is CASSAFGTQYF. The CDR3, as DNA: TGTGCCAGCAGCGCCTTCGGGACCCAGTACTTC.

CDR3 DNA: TGTGCCAGCAGTGAAGGGACAGGGAGGCAGCCCCAGCATTTT. Translating it yields CASSEGTGRQPQHF. The chain recombines TRBV2 with TRBJ1-5; 8 bases are a match to TRBD1. The trim removed 1 base at V and 7 bases at J, leaving 3 bases unmatched. The CDR3 sequence is 14 residues long. Germline V gene sequence: CDR1 SNHLY, CDR2 FYNNEI.

The J gene is TRBJ2-7, the V gene TRBV19; the D gene is possibly TRBD2 (6 bases). Trimming removed 6 bases from V and 7 bases from J, with 16 bases in between. Germline V gene lookup returns CDR1 LNHDA and CDR2 SQIVND (reference sequence). The CDR3 contains 13 residues. The CDR3 bases are TGTGCCAGTAGACACACGGGGGTGGGTGAGCAGTACTTC. Translating gives CASRHTGVGEQYF.

The genes are TRBV9 and TRBJ2-7; 9 bases are a match to TRBD1. The CDR3 is made up of 15 amino acids. The V gene's germline CDR1 is SGDLS and CDR2 YYNGEE. Trimming took 4 bases from V and 5 from J; bases not matched to a gene: 10. DNA for the CDR3: TGTGCCAGCAGCCCGACGGGACAGGGACGGAACGAGCAGTACTTC. The encoded protein is CASSPTGQGRNEQYF.

The V call is TRBV7-9, the J call TRBJ1-5; D is uncertain. This CDR3 has 15 amino acids. Germline-derived CDR1 and CDR2 are SEHNR and FQNEAQ (reference sequence). V dropped 5 bases and J dropped 0 bases, with 11 bases sitting between them. The CDR3, as DNA: TGTGCCAGCAGCCCAGACGGGAGTAGCAATCAGCCCCAGCATTTT. It specifies CASSPDGSSNQPQHF.

The chain uses TRBV5-1 and TRBJ2-5; D might be TRBD2 (6 bases). The CDR3 length is 15 residues. Germline V gives CDR1 SGHRS, CDR2 YFSETQ. Trimming stripped 4 bases from V and 3 bases from J, with 16 bases between. The CDR3 region is CASSPGTGGEETQYF. In DNA form, the CDR3 reads TGCGCCAGCAGCCCCGGGACTGGAGGGGAAGAGACCCAGTACTTC.

This chain links TRBV29-1 with TRBJ2-5, with 12 bases identical to TRBD2. The J call may be faulty, since TRBJ2-7 better matches the DNA end. This CDR3 has 13 amino acids. Germline CDR1 SQVTM, CDR2 ANQGSEA. CDR3 in amino acids: CSVAGLAGHEQYF. The DNA for the CDR3 is TGCAGCGTTGCGGGACTAGCGGGCCACGAGCAGTACTTC.

The chain has TRBV29-1 and TRBJ2-2; 9 bases fit TRBD1. Germline trimming cut 7 bases from V and 2 bases from J; bases unmatched to any gene: 11. Germline assignment: CDR1 SQVTM and CDR2 ANQGSEA. This CDR3 comprises 16 residues. In DNA, the CDR3 is TGCAGCGCGCCCGTTGAGGACAGGGGAAACACCGGGGAGCTGTTTTTT. Its translation is CSAPVEDRGNTGELFF.

The V and J genes are TRBV30 and TRBJ2-5; no clear D gene. CDR3 length: 11 residues. The germline gives CDR1 GTSNPN, CDR2 SVGIG (reference sequence). The V and J ends lost 0 bases and 5 bases respectively, with 4 bases between them. The CDR3 spells CAWSVRETQYF. CDR3 nucleotides: TGTGCCTGGAGTGTACGGGAGACCCAGTACTTC.

The rearrangement uses TRBV6-1 and TRBJ2-7, with D possibly being TRBD2 (6 bases). Trimming removed 1 base from V and 4 bases from J, with 17 bases in between. CDR1 and CDR2 (germline): MNHNS, SASEGT. CDR3 length: 16 residues. Written as DNA, the CDR3 is TGTGCCAGCAGTGAAGGGCGGGGAGGTTGGGAGTACGAGCAGTACTTC. It encodes CASSEGRGGWEYEQYF.

The chain uses TRBV6-1 and TRBJ2-1, with 12 bases identical to TRBD2. Germline V lookup: CDR1 MNHNS, CDR2 SASEGT. The V and J ends lost 4 bases and 6 bases, in that order; junction bases with no gene match: 4. The CDR3 loop spans 15 amino acids. CDR3 amino acids: CASSATSGGFNEQFF. For the CDR3, the DNA is TGTGCCAGCAGTGCGACTAGCGGGGGTTTCAATGAGCAGTTCTTC.

This chain links TRBV7-9 with TRBJ2-1; 10 bases match TRBD2. Germline loops: CDR1 SEHNR, CDR2 FQNEAQ (reference sequence). The CDR3 runs to 14 residues. The ends lost 6 bases at V and 9 bases at J; junction bases unmatched: 8. The CDR3 loop reads CASSSLAGVGEQFF. The CDR3 DNA sequence: TGTGCCAGCAGTTCTCTAGCGGGAGTGGGTGAGCAGTTCTTC.

Turning to this clone: The sample has other DNA sequences that encode this CDR3 too. The chain joins TRBV6-6 to TRBJ1-1, with unresolved D. Germline values: CDR1 MNHNY, CDR2 SVGAGI (reference sequence). The CDR3 covers 15 residues. V was pared by 0 bases and J by 2 bases, with 10 bases between. The CDR3, as DNA: TGTGCCAGCAGTTACTCTGCGGGGTCCAACACTGAAGCTTTCTTT. It encodes CASSYSAGSNTEAFF.

The genes are TRBV27 and TRBJ1-5; 8 nucleotides align to TRBD1. Germline CDR1 MNHEY, CDR2 SMNVEV (reference sequence). The trim removed 6 bases at V and 6 bases at J, leaving 10 bases unmatched. The CDR3 length is 15 residues. CDR3 loop: CASRMTLTGVQPQHF. The CDR3, as DNA: TGTGCCAGCAGAATGACACTGACAGGGGTTCAGCCCCAGCATTTT.